Below are 16 T cell receptor beta chains sequenced from a single sample in a study of blood T cell repertoires in COVID-19. TCRdb keeps only in-frame clones here, not all; method: immunoSEQ multiplex PCR. Of hundreds of thousands of clones listed, approximately 90% are singletons. The sequencing sample was made of peripheral blood. The receptor source for this set is a man in his fifties or sixties who had recovered from COVID-19.

The genes are TRBV12-3 or TRBV12-4 and TRBJ1-5; TRBD1 might be the D (5 bases). This CDR3 comprises 12 residues. V dropped 8 bases and J dropped 7 bases, with 12 bases sitting between them. CDR3 in amino acids: CASGGSGQPQHF. As DNA, the CDR3 is TGTGCCAGCGGGGGGTCGGGGCAGCCCCAGCATTTT.

The V call is TRBV18, the J call TRBJ2-3; 8 bases agree with TRBD1. The germline V gene has CDR1 KGHSH and CDR2 LQKENI. V trimming: 1 base; J trimming: 2 bases; junction bases outside the gene matches: 8. This CDR3 has 17 amino acids. CDR3 in amino acids: CASSPLRQGFHTDTQYF. The CDR3 DNA reads TGTGCCAGCTCACCACTTCGACAGGGGTTTCACACAGATACGCAGTATTTT.

This clone was observed a few times. For the CDR3, the DNA is TGTGCCAGCTCACCGACTCCCGCTGGACAGGGGAATTCACCCCTCCACTTT. Translation: CASSPTPAGQGNSPLHF. The chain employs TRBV18 and TRBJ1-6, with 9 bases lining up with TRBD1. Germline V lookup: CDR1 KGHSH, CDR2 LQKENI. Trimming cost V 3 bases and J 7 bases; bases outside gene matches: 10. The CDR3 runs 17 residues.

This sequence joins TRBV9 and TRBJ2-7, with D maybe TRBD2 (6 bases). CDR1 is SGDLS, CDR2 YYNGEE, per germline. The CDR3 spans 14 residues. Trimming took off 3 bases at V and 4 bases at J, with 14 bases between the two ends. DNA of the CDR3: TGTGCCAGCAGCGCCACGGGAGATACTTACGAGCAGTACTTC. This translates into CASSATGDTYEQYF.

The chain uses TRBV5-4 and TRBJ1-5; TRBD1 aligns across 7 bases. The CDR3 covers 14 residues. With V trimmed by 4 bases and J by 3 bases, 4 bases remained unmatched. Germline V gene lookup returns CDR1 SGHNT and CDR2 YYREEE (reference sequence). CDR3 nucleotide sequence: TGTGCCAGCAGCGAGGGACAGACCAATCAGCCCCAGCATTTT. Residues: CASSEGQTNQPQHF.

This chain joins TRBV6-4 and TRBJ2-6; TRBD1 agrees at 7 bases. The CDR3 is 20 residues long. V was clipped by 4 bases and J by 0 bases; unmatched bases: 15. Germline CDR1 and CDR2: MRHNA and SNTAGT. The CDR3 DNA reads as TGTGCCAGCAGTGCAAGGTCCTCCGGTACAGGGGACTCTGGGGCCAACGTCCTGACTTTC. Amino acid sequence: CASSARSSGTGDSGANVLTF.

The V call is TRBV7-2, the J call TRBJ1-2, with 8 bases lining up with TRBD1. Germline V CDR1 and CDR2: SGHTA, FQGNSA. CDR3 size: 16 residues. The trim removed 6 bases at V and 2 bases at J, leaving 11 bases unmatched. The CDR3 reads CASSPDRGSLNYGYTF. Here the CDR3 DNA reads TGTGCCAGCAGTCCTGACAGGGGCTCTTTAAACTATGGCTACACCTTC.

This chain connects TRBV30 to TRBJ2-7, with D maybe TRBD2 (5 bases). The CDR3 sequence is 13 residues long. Germline V gene sequence: CDR1 GTSNPN, CDR2 SVGIG (reference sequence). V lost 0 bases to trimming and J lost 0 bases, with 6 bases between them. The CDR3 loop is CAWSVGVSYEQYF. The CDR3 nucleotides are TGTGCCTGGAGTGTCGGGGTCTCCTACGAGCAGTACTTC.

The chain has TRBV6-5 and TRBJ2-5, with TRBD2 matching over 10 bases. Looked up from germline, CDR1 is MNHEY and CDR2 is SVGAGI. Losses at the gene ends were 2 bases for V and 2 bases for J; bases not matched to a gene: 5. CDR3 length equals 16 residues. Here the CDR3 DNA reads TGTGCCAGCAGTTACGGACTAGCGGATTTGCAAGAGACCCAGTACTTC. Its protein is CASSYGLADLQETQYF.

V gene TRBV3-1 (or the pseudogene TRBV3-2) combines with J gene TRBJ1-3; 10 nucleotides agree with TRBD1. The V and J ends lost 4 bases and 7 bases, in that order; junction bases with no gene match: 13. The germline CDR1 and CDR2 sequences are LGHDT and YNNKEL (reference sequence). This CDR3 spans 17 amino acids. CDR3 nucleotide sequence: TGTGCCAGCAGCCGCCCGGGGGGGACAGGGGTAGTGAACACCATATATTTT. Translation: CASSRPGGTGVVNTIYF.

The chain recombines TRBV6-2 or TRBV6-3 with TRBJ2-3; the D is unclear. The CDR3 totals 12 residues. Between the trimmed V and J ends, which lost 6 bases and 8 bases, there was a span of 12 bases. Germline-derived CDR1 and CDR2 are MNHEY and SVGEGT. The CDR3 here is CASSPKLGTQYF. In nucleotides, the CDR3 is TGTGCCAGCAGCCCTAAGCTAGGTACGCAGTATTTT.

This sequence joins TRBV4-2 and TRBJ2-3; 16 bases are shared with TRBD2. This CDR3 comprises 24 residues. V lost 4 bases to trimming and J lost 3 bases; unmatched junction nucleotides: 25. The V gene's germline CDR1 is LGHNA and CDR2 YNFKEQ. The CDR3 loop reads CASSPRVGLAGGPGGPSATDTQYF. The CDR3 nucleotides read TGTGCCAGCAGCCCCCGGGTGGGACTAGCGGGAGGGCCGGGAGGGCCCTCGGCTACAGATACGCAGTATTTT.

The J gene is TRBJ2-2, the V gene TRBV9; D might be TRBD1 (6 bases). The V gene lost 4 bases and the J gene lost 5 bases, with 18 bases spanning the gap. The CDR3 contains 16 residues. Germline V gene data show CDR1 as SGDLS and CDR2 as YYNGEE. The CDR3 spells CASSRSLTGATGELFF. DNA for the CDR3: TGTGCCAGCAGCCGTTCTTTGACAGGAGCAACCGGGGAGCTGTTTTTT.

Remarks on this clone: This sequence may be a read error, since a much larger clone differs from it by one base. The J gene is TRBJ2-5, the V gene TRBV7-3; D unresolved. The CDR3 contains 11 residues. CDR1 is SGHTA, CDR2 FQGTGA, per germline. Trimming took off 4 bases at V and 5 bases at J, with 5 bases between the two ends. CDR3 region: CASSSQETQYF. In DNA form, the CDR3 reads TGTGCCAGCAGCTCCCAGGAGACCCAGTACTTC.

The chain couples TRBV15 to TRBJ1-4; D uncertain. CDR1 LNHNV and CDR2 YYDKDF come from the germline V gene (reference sequence). V shed 0 bases and J shed 7 bases, with 9 bases lying between them. The CDR3 extends over 14 amino acids. The CDR3 here is CATSRDGSREKLFF. CDR3 bases: TGTGCCACCAGCAGAGACGGGAGCCGTGAAAAACTGTTTTTT.

The V and J genes are TRBV7-2 and TRBJ1-2; a weak D match, TRBD1 (5 bases). Germline CDR1 reads SGHTA; CDR2 reads FQGNSA. The CDR3 sequence is 16 residues long. V lost 3 bases to trimming and J lost 1 base, with 15 bases between them. The CDR3 loop reads CASSFRFGGGNYGYTF. The DNA of the CDR3 is TGTGCCAGCAGCTTTAGGTTTGGGGGAGGTAACTATGGCTACACCTTC.